The next 31 T cell receptor beta chains were all read from a single sample in a study of Ad26.COV2.S vaccination and SARS-CoV-2 variants. Assay: immunoSEQ multiplex PCR; the TCRdb copy retains only in-frame clones and omits some. The sample carries 300,000 to 450,000 clones, 92% recorded once. The specimen comprised peripheral blood, sampled after recovery from COVID-19. The source of these receptors is a human donor who had recovered from COVID-19.

This clone was observed a single time. V and J are TRBV7-2 and TRBJ2-1; TRBD2 might be the D (6 bases). The CDR3 length is 15 residues. V was cut by 5 bases and J by 7 bases, with 18 bases left in between. CDR1 is SGHTA, CDR2 FQGNSA, per germline. The CDR3 here is CASSTFAGPQNEQFF. In nucleotides, the CDR3 is TGTGCCAGCAGCACGTTCGCGGGGCCCCAAAATGAGCAGTTCTTC.

This clone turned up a few times. The rearrangement joins TRBV5-1 to TRBJ1-1; a weak D match, TRBD1 (6 bases). V was clipped by 6 bases and J by 3 bases, with 12 bases between them. This CDR3 is built from 13 residues. Germline loops: CDR1 SGHRS, CDR2 YFSETQ. The CDR3 DNA reads TGCGCCAGCAACTTCAGGGGAGACACTGAAGCTTTCTTT. This encodes CASNFRGDTEAFF. Full variable domain (outside the CDR3, taken from reference TRBV5-1 and TRBJ1-1): KAGVTQTPRYLIKTRGQQVTLSCSPISGHRSVSWYQQTPGQGLQFLFEYFSETQRNKGNFPGRFSGRQFSNSRSEMNVSTLELGDSALYLCASNFRGDTEAFFGQGTRLTVV.

The CDR3 reads CASSLYPGSTDTQYF. The DNA of the CDR3 is TGTGCCAGCAGTCTCTACCCGGGCAGCACAGATACGCAGTATTTT. The rearrangement links TRBV27 to TRBJ2-3, with D uncertain. The CDR3 spans 15 residues. Deletions cut 5 bases from V and 0 bases from J, with 12 bases between. Germline V CDR1 and CDR2: MNHEY, SMNVEV (reference sequence).

The chain uses TRBV2 and TRBJ2-3; D is uncertain. Trimming shortened V by 5 bases and J by 5 bases, and 14 bases separated the two germline ends. Germline CDR1 is SNHLY and CDR2 is FYNNEI. The CDR3 extends over 14 amino acids. The CDR3 is CASSRASPGDTQYF. CDR3 coding DNA: TGTGCCAGCAGTCGGGCCTCTCCCGGAGATACGCAGTATTTT.

V gene TRBV5-1 combines with J gene TRBJ2-2, with TRBD1 matching over 11 bases. CDR1 SGHRS and CDR2 YFSETQ come from the germline V gene. The V segment lost 4 bases and the J segment 11 bases; nucleotides outside the gene matches: 7. CDR3 size: 14 residues. CDR3 sequence reads: CASSPGTGGTELFF. The CDR3 coding sequence is TGCGCCAGCAGCCCTGGGACAGGGGGGACCGAGCTGTTTTTT.

The V gene is TRBV16, the J gene TRBJ1-2, with D possibly matching TRBD1 (6 bases). Between the trimmed V and J ends, which lost 3 bases and 2 bases, there was a span of 7 bases. The CDR3 covers 13 residues. Germline CDR1 reads KGHSY; CDR2 reads FQNENV. The CDR3 protein is CASSQQGNYGYTF. CDR3 in DNA: TGTGCCAGCAGCCAGCAGGGGAACTATGGCTACACCTTC.

The genes are TRBV18 and TRBJ1-4; unclear D gene. Trimming removed 3 bases at V and 3 bases at J, with 11 bases between. Germline loops: CDR1 KGHSH, CDR2 LQKENI. The CDR3 totals 15 residues. The CDR3 reads CASSPLPDPNEKLFF. The DNA for the CDR3 is TGTGCCAGCTCACCTCTGCCCGACCCTAATGAAAAACTGTTTTTT.

CDR3 protein: CASSPNAGAEETQYF. The CDR3 region has the DNA TGTGCCAGCTCACCAAATGCAGGGGCAGAAGAGACCCAGTACTTC. The rearrangement uses TRBV18 and TRBJ2-5; maybe TRBD1 (6 bases). This CDR3 contains 15 residues. The V end was cut by 2 bases, the J end by 3 bases, with 13 bases between. CDR1 is KGHSH and CDR2 is LQKENI in the germline V gene.

V is TRBV7-8 and J is TRBJ1-2; D ambiguous. V dropped 5 bases and J dropped 5 bases, with 12 bases sitting between them. The CDR3 totals 13 residues. Germline CDR1 and CDR2: SGHVS and FQNEAQ. Written as DNA, the CDR3 is TGTGCCAGCAGCGCCGGTAGCTCGTATGGCTACACCTTC. Translated, it gives CASSAGSSYGYTF.

Only one count was recorded for this clone. The chain is built from TRBV27 and TRBJ2-7, with D perhaps TRBD1 (6 bases). CDR1 and CDR2 (germline): MNHEY, SMNVEV (reference sequence). CDR3 length: 16 amino acids. The ends were cut back, 5 bases at V and 7 bases at J, with 24 bases in the middle. The DNA for the CDR3 is TGTGCCAGCAGTCCCCATACGAGGAACAGGGTTGAGGAGCAGTACTTC. Its translation is CASSPHTRNRVEEQYF.

This chain uses TRBV19 with TRBJ2-3; tentative D call: TRBD1 (6 bases). The CDR3 spans 14 residues. Germline V gene lookup returns CDR1 LNHDA and CDR2 SQIVND (reference sequence). Trimming pared 5 bases from V and 6 bases from J, leaving 15 bases between. CDR3 residues: CASSSLGQTDTQYF. As DNA, the CDR3 is TGTGCCAGTAGTTCACTAGGACAGACCGATACGCAGTATTTT.

The chain is built from TRBV12-5 and TRBJ1-2; D may be TRBD1 (5 bases). CDR3 length equals 14 residues. Looked up from germline, CDR1 is LGHNT and CDR2 is FRNRAP. Between the trimmed V and J ends, which lost 4 bases and 8 bases, there was a span of 17 bases. CDR3 in amino acids: CASGSEAMGRGYTF. The CDR3 DNA follows: TGTGCTAGTGGTTCGGAAGCTATGGGGCGGGGCTACACCTTC.

The rearrangement joins TRBV9 to TRBJ1-2; possible D gene TRBD1, 6 bases. V gave up 0 bases and J gave up 3 bases, with 12 bases separating them. CDR1 and CDR2 (germline): SGDLS, YYNGEE. The CDR3 totals 15 residues. CDR3 amino acids: CASSVVPGADYGYTF. CDR3 sequence (DNA): TGTGCCAGCAGCGTAGTTCCAGGGGCGGACTATGGCTACACCTTC.

The rearrangement joins TRBV6-2 or TRBV6-3 to TRBJ1-1, with 7 bases matching TRBD1. Germline V gives CDR1 MNHEY, CDR2 SVGEGT. This CDR3 is built from 14 residues. Unmatched junction bases numbered 4, after V lost 5 bases and J lost 1 base. CDR3 in amino acids: CASSDRVTNTEAFF. The CDR3 DNA follows: TGTGCCAGCAGTGACAGGGTTACGAACACTGAAGCTTTCTTT.

The chain links TRBV6-5 to TRBJ1-1; maybe TRBD1 (5 bases). CDR3 length equals 13 residues. Trimming left V 8 bases short and J 1 base short, with 11 bases between. Germline V gene sequence: CDR1 MNHEY, CDR2 SVGAGI. The CDR3 loop reads CASERGRNTEAFF. Written as DNA, the CDR3 is TGTGCCAGCGAGCGGGGCAGGAACACTGAAGCTTTCTTT.

The chain joins TRBV10-3 to TRBJ2-3; tentatively, D is TRBD2 (6 bases). V was cut by 3 bases and J by 0 bases, with 13 bases left in between. This CDR3 is built from 16 residues. From germline, CDR1 is ENHRY and CDR2 SYGVKD. CDR3 DNA: TGTGCCATCAGTGAATCCGGGGGTACTAGCACAGATACGCAGTATTTT. It is translated as CAISESGGTSTDTQYF.

In this sample, this clone turned up a few times. The genes are TRBV24-1 and TRBJ1-3; 7 bases are shared with TRBD1. CDR1 and CDR2 (germline): KGHDR, SFDVKD. The CDR3 is made up of 19 amino acids. V was clipped by 0 bases and J by 7 bases; unmatched bases: 17. In nucleotides, the CDR3 is TGTGCCACCAGTGATTTGCCGGACTGGACAGGAGGGCTCGAGAACACCATATATTTT. Amino acid sequence: CATSDLPDWTGGLENTIYF.

V is TRBV19 and J is TRBJ1-2; 7 bases are a match to TRBD1. CDR1 is LNHDA, CDR2 SQIVND, per germline (reference sequence). Trimming removed 4 bases from V and 3 bases from J; junction bases left unmatched: 2. This CDR3 is 13 amino acids long. The CDR3 sequence: CASSRGTDYGYTF. The CDR3 DNA is TGTGCCAGTAGTAGGGGGACAGACTATGGCTACACCTTC.

CDR3 in amino acids: CASRKEGVTDTEAFF. In DNA form, the CDR3 reads TGCGCCAGCAGGAAGGAGGGGGTGACTGACACTGAAGCTTTCTTT. This chain connects TRBV5-1 to TRBJ1-1, with a possible D match to TRBD1 (6 bases). The CDR3 runs to 15 residues. Trimming removed 5 bases from V and 3 bases from J, with 17 bases in between. The germline gives CDR1 SGHRS, CDR2 YFSETQ.

The chain uses TRBV11-2 and TRBJ2-5; no firm D call. There are 15 residues in the CDR3. Deletions cut 0 bases from V and 5 bases from J, with 13 bases between. CDR1 is SGHAT, CDR2 FQNNGV, per germline. CDR3 in DNA: TGTGCCAGCAGCTTAGACCCACATACGGCGGAGACCCAGTACTTC. This codes for CASSLDPHTAETQYF.

This rearrangement joins TRBV12-3 or TRBV12-4 to TRBJ2-2; no firm D call. Trimming left V 8 bases short and J 1 base short, with 8 bases between. The CDR3 length is 13 residues. CDR3 DNA: TGTGCCAGCTGGCCAGGGAACACCGGGGAGCTGTTTTTT. It is translated as CASWPGNTGELFF.

This clone was found once. V and J are TRBV27 and TRBJ1-6; possibly TRBD1 for D (5 bases). The V end lost 3 bases, the J end lost 9 bases, and 12 bases lay between the germline ends. The germline gives CDR1 MNHEY, CDR2 SMNVEV (reference sequence). The CDR3 has 14 amino acids. CDR3 sequence: CASSFMDNSSPLHF. As DNA, the CDR3 is TGTGCCAGCAGTTTTATGGACAACTCTTCACCCCTCCACTTT.

The CDR3 loop is CAAGRGAEAFF. CDR3 nucleotide sequence: TGTGCCGCAGGAAGGGGAGCTGAAGCTTTCTTT. The rearrangement uses TRBV10-3 and TRBJ1-1; TRBD1 might be the D (5 bases). The germline V gene has CDR1 ENHRY and CDR2 SYGVKD. The CDR3 is 11 amino acids. The ends were cut back, 11 bases at V and 6 bases at J, with 13 bases in the middle.

The rearrangement links TRBV7-9 to TRBJ2-7, with D unclear. V lost 0 bases to trimming and J lost 2 bases, with 11 bases between them. The CDR3 has 15 residues. CDR1 is SEHNR, CDR2 FQNEAQ, per germline (reference sequence). The CDR3 nucleotides are TGTGCCAGCAGCTTAGCCACAGCGTACCCCTACGAGCAGTACTTC. Translation gives CASSLATAYPYEQYF.

The rearrangement joins TRBV29-1 to TRBJ2-2; 7 nucleotides line up with TRBD2. With 1 base clipped from V and 7 bases from J, the junction kept 6 bases outside the gene matches. The CDR3 has 14 amino acids. Germline V gives CDR1 SQVTM, CDR2 ANQGSEA. The CDR3 sequence is CSVEVGGFIGELFF. The CDR3 DNA reads TGCAGCGTTGAAGTGGGGGGGTTTATCGGGGAGCTGTTTTTT.

This clone was seen a few times. The V and J genes are TRBV6-5 and TRBJ1-6, with TRBD1 as a possible D gene (6 bases). Trimming stripped 6 bases from V and 6 bases from J, with 9 bases between. Per germline, CDR1 MNHEY and CDR2 SVGAGI. The CDR3 has 13 amino acids. This CDR3 is CASSTGSNSPLHF. The CDR3 DNA follows: TGTGCCAGCAGCACAGGGTCTAATTCACCCCTCCACTTT.

The CDR3 reads CASSELVGSSPLHF. The CDR3 DNA is TGTGCCAGCAGTGAACTAGTCGGAAGTTCACCCCTCCACTTT. This chain connects TRBV25-1 to TRBJ1-6; D not certain. Germline CDR1 reads MGHDK; CDR2 reads SYGVNS. Trimming stripped 2 bases from V and 9 bases from J, with 11 bases between. The CDR3 length is 14 residues. Drawing the rest from reference TRBV25-1 and TRBJ1-6, the complete variable domain is EADIYQTPRYLVIGTGKKITLECSQTMGHDKMYWYQQDPGMELHLIHYSYGVNSTEKGDLSSESTVSRIRTEHFPLTLESARPSHTSQYLCASSELVGSSPLHFGNGTRLTVT.

The chain carries TRBV6-5 and TRBJ1-4; D not resolved. Trimming pared 7 bases from V and 11 bases from J, leaving 17 bases between. The germline V gene encodes CDR1 MNHEY and CDR2 SVGAGI. This CDR3 spans 13 amino acids. CDR3 amino acids: CASTISLGAKLFF. As DNA, the CDR3 is TGTGCCAGCACCATTTCCTTGGGAGCCAAACTGTTTTTT.

This sequence joins TRBV19 and TRBJ2-1, with 7 positions matching TRBD2. Germline assignment: CDR1 LNHDA and CDR2 SQIVND (reference sequence). V gave up 6 bases and J gave up 5 bases; unmatched junction bases: 13. The length of the CDR3 is 16 residues. CDR3 coding DNA: TGTGCCAGTAGGATCGAGGGGAGCGGGGCCCACAATGAGCAGTTCTTC. This codes for CASRIEGSGAHNEQFF.

This clone was counted a few times. The chain couples TRBV6-2 or TRBV6-3 to TRBJ1-2, with TRBD1 identical over 8 bases. The CDR3 spans 14 residues. Trimming removed 0 bases from V and 14 bases from J; junction bases left unmatched: 11. The germline V gene encodes CDR1 MNHEY and CDR2 SVGEGT. The CDR3 nucleotides are TGTGCCAGCAGTTACTCTGGGACAGGAACCGCCAAGACCTTC. Translating it yields CASSYSGTGTAKTF.

This chain joins TRBV7-3 and TRBJ2-3, with 11 bases that match TRBD2. The CDR3 sequence is 15 residues long. Per the germline V gene, CDR1 is SGHTA and CDR2 is FQGTGA. V was pared by 5 bases and J by 3 bases, with 4 bases of the junction left unmatched. CDR3 DNA sequence: TGTGCCAGCAGCGTAGCGGGGGGGCAGACAGATACGCAGTATTTT. This gives the protein CASSVAGGQTDTQYF.